The 17 T cell receptor beta chains below were found in one sample sequenced in a study of a mutant IDH1 vaccine in newly diagnosed glioma. Profiling relied on immunoSEQ multiplex PCR, and the TCRdb table lists in-frame clones only, not all of them. The sample lists fewer than 65,000 clones, under 90% occurring once. Their antigens are not known. Described time point: week 11, during vaccination. Vaccine doses each comprised 300 ug of mutant IDH1 20-mer peptide, with topical imiquimod. The starting material was PBMCs, obtained from a glioma patient whose treatment included an IDH1 peptide vaccine. These TCRs come from a man aged 50-59 years with glioma.

This chain uses TRBV4-1 with TRBJ2-1, with 7 bases identical to TRBD2. Germline V CDR1 and CDR2: MGHRA, YSYEKL. J gave up 7 bases and V 0 bases, and 6 bases lay outside the gene matches. The CDR3 runs to 15 residues. CDR3 sequence reads: CASSQDLGGWNEQFF. CDR3 coding DNA: TGCGCCAGCAGCCAAGACCTGGGGGGGTGGAATGAGCAGTTCTTC.

This clone was seen more than once but under ten times. The rearrangement uses TRBV14 and TRBJ2-7, with a weak D call TRBD2 (5 bases). The CDR3 is 13 amino acids. CDR1 is SGHDN and CDR2 is FVKESK in the germline V gene. Trimming removed 1 base at V and 9 bases at J, with 13 bases between. The DNA of the CDR3 is TGTGCCAGCAGCCAAGTTCCGGAGGTCGGGCAGTACTTC. The encoded protein is CASSQVPEVGQYF.

This sequence joins TRBV7-8 and TRBJ1-1; weak D call: TRBD1 (5 bases). Germline loops: CDR1 SGHVS, CDR2 FQNEAQ. V lost 5 bases and J 3 bases, leaving 13 bases between the germline ends. This CDR3 comprises 14 residues. The CDR3 sequence: CASSPRVGDTEAFF. The CDR3 nucleotides are TGTGCCAGCAGCCCCAGGGTAGGCGACACTGAAGCTTTCTTT. Drawing the rest from reference TRBV7-8 and TRBJ1-1, the complete variable domain is GAGVSQSPRYKVAKRGQDVALRCDPISGHVSLFWYQQALGQGPEFLTYFQNEAQLDKSGLPSDRFFAERPEGSVSTLKIQRTQQEDSAVYLCASSPRVGDTEAFFGQGTRLTVV.

This clone appeared a few times. V gene TRBV5-4 combines with J gene TRBJ2-2; D remains ambiguous. Per germline, CDR1 SGHNT and CDR2 YYREEE (reference sequence). The CDR3 is 13 residues long. V lost 3 bases, J lost 6 bases, and 9 bases lay in between. The DNA for the CDR3 is TGTGCCAGCAGCTATTATGAGTCCGGGGAGCTGTTTTTT. Protein: CASSYYESGELFF.

The CDR3 region has the DNA TGCAGCGTTGAACGGGCGGCCGATGGCTACACCTTC. This translates into CSVERAADGYTF. The chain joins TRBV29-1 to TRBJ1-2; D gene ambiguous. Between the trimmed V and J ends, which lost 2 bases and 6 bases, there was a span of 10 bases. This CDR3 has 12 amino acids. Germline CDR1 SQVTM, CDR2 ANQGSEA.

The chain combines TRBV5-1 with TRBJ2-3, with 10 nucleotides matching TRBD2. Germline trimming cut 2 bases from V and 4 bases from J; bases unmatched to any gene: 4. CDR1 SGHRS and CDR2 YFSETQ come from the germline V gene. This CDR3 is 15 amino acids long. In DNA, the CDR3 is TGCGCCAGCAGCTTCAGCGGGGGGGCGGCAGATACGCAGTATTTT. Translating gives CASSFSGGAADTQYF.

V and J are TRBV5-4 and TRBJ1-5; the D gene is possibly TRBD1 (5 bases). The CDR3 length is 16 residues. Germline-derived CDR1 and CDR2 are SGHNT and YYREEE (reference sequence). V gave up 3 bases and J gave up 2 bases, with 15 bases separating them. The CDR3 DNA reads TGTGCCAGCAGCTGGGACCTTCGAGGTGGCAATCAGCCCCAGCATTTT. Protein: CASSWDLRGGNQPQHF.

The rearrangement joins TRBV9 to TRBJ2-3, with 7 bases aligning to TRBD2. The V and J ends lost 4 bases and 0 bases, in that order; junction bases with no gene match: 5. Germline CDR1 and CDR2: SGDLS and YYNGEE. The CDR3 runs 15 residues. In nucleotides, the CDR3 is TGTGCCAGCAGCATTGGGACTAAGAGCACAGATACGCAGTATTTT. Its translation is CASSIGTKSTDTQYF.

This chain connects TRBV6-5 to TRBJ1-3; D not resolved. The germline V and J ends were trimmed by 5 bases and 4 bases, with 9 bases remaining between them. This CDR3 is built from 13 residues. Germline CDR1 is MNHEY and CDR2 is SVGAGI. CDR3 sequence: CASSRGYGNTIYF. CDR3 nucleotides: TGTGCCAGCAGTCGGGGTTACGGAAACACCATATATTTT.

The chain uses TRBV14 and TRBJ1-2; no clear D gene. V was trimmed by 5 bases and J by 1 base, leaving 8 bases between them. There are 13 residues in the CDR3. Germline CDR1 reads SGHDN; CDR2 reads FVKESK. The CDR3 sequence is CASSSNSNYGYTF. The CDR3 DNA reads TGTGCCAGCAGCTCCAACAGTAACTATGGCTACACCTTC.

This clone was observed a handful of times. The chain joins TRBV7-2 to TRBJ1-2; D not certain. Germline values: CDR1 SGHTA, CDR2 FQGNSA. V was cut by 4 bases and J by 8 bases, with 11 bases left in between. CDR3 length: 12 amino acids. The CDR3 loop is CASSSTPSGYTF. The CDR3 nucleotides read TGTGCCAGCAGCTCGACTCCATCCGGCTACACCTTC.

V gene TRBV5-1 combines with J gene TRBJ1-4; possible D gene TRBD1, 6 bases. Per germline, CDR1 SGHRS and CDR2 YFSETQ. This CDR3 is built from 16 residues. Trimming removed 2 bases at V and 0 bases at J, with 11 bases between. Here the CDR3 DNA reads TGCGCCAGCAGCTTTGGGACACCGTCAACTAATGAAAAACTGTTTTTT. It specifies CASSFGTPSTNEKLFF.

The rearrangement links TRBV2 to TRBJ2-7; 8 nucleotides agree with TRBD2. J was trimmed by 4 bases and V by 7 bases; bases with no gene match: 6. Germline V gene data show CDR1 as SNHLY and CDR2 as FYNNEI. CDR3 length: 13 residues. In nucleotides, the CDR3 is TGTGCCAGCACGAGCGGGAGTCTATACGAGCAGTACTTC. As protein: CASTSGSLYEQYF.

The chain recombines TRBV9 with TRBJ1-2; the D is unclear. The germline gives CDR1 SGDLS, CDR2 YYNGEE. The length of the CDR3 is 16 residues. Trimming stripped 0 bases from V and 7 bases from J, with 19 bases between. The CDR3 sequence: CASSVGVGWGSGGYTF. The CDR3 nucleotides are TGTGCCAGCAGCGTAGGGGTGGGGTGGGGAAGCGGTGGCTACACCTTC.

V is TRBV10-3 and J is TRBJ1-5; D is undetermined. Trimming took off 2 bases at V and 7 bases at J, with 6 bases between the two ends. CDR1 and CDR2 from the germline V gene are ENHRY and SYGVKD. This CDR3 is 12 amino acids long. The CDR3 spells CAISEGRQPQHF. The CDR3 region has the DNA TGTGCCATCAGTGAGGGGCGACAGCCCCAGCATTTT.

The chain carries TRBV7-9 and TRBJ2-3, with D hard to call. This CDR3 has 14 residues. Germline values: CDR1 SEHNR, CDR2 FQNEAQ (reference sequence). The V and J ends lost 7 bases and 2 bases respectively, with 13 bases between them. DNA for the CDR3: TGTGCCAGCAACGATGACCCCACCACAGATACGCAGTATTTT. It translates to CASNDDPTTDTQYF.

The chain is built from TRBV5-1 and TRBJ1-2, with a possible D match to TRBD1 (6 bases). Trimming removed 2 bases at V and 5 bases at J, with 16 bases between. This CDR3 has 15 residues. Germline V gene lookup returns CDR1 SGHRS and CDR2 YFSETQ. This CDR3 is CASSLIEGEEYGYTF. DNA for the CDR3: TGCGCCAGCAGCTTAATAGAGGGGGAGGAATATGGCTACACCTTC.